The 12 T cell receptor beta chains presented below share a single source sample, sequenced in a study of blood T cell repertoires in COVID-19. Method: immunoSEQ multiplex PCR; TCRdb's copy keeps in-frame clones and lacks some. This repertoire shows hundreds of thousands of clones, approximately 83% found once; its top ten account for over 1%. Sequencing was performed on peripheral blood. These receptors came from a woman aged 25 to 39 with COVID-19, enrolled during active disease.

The rearrangement joins TRBV7-7 to TRBJ2-3; no firm D call. V was shortened by 3 bases and J by 3 bases, with 13 bases between the two germline ends. Per germline, CDR1 SSHAT and CDR2 FNYEAQ (reference sequence). The CDR3 is made up of 15 amino acids. The CDR3 DNA sequence: TGTGCCAGCAGCTTTGGAAGCCCGGGTACAGATACGCAGTATTTT. Its translation: CASSFGSPGTDTQYF.

For the CDR3, the DNA is TGTGCCTGGAGTGTAGCAAGCCCTAGCACAGATACGCAGTATTTT. It translates to CAWSVASPSTDTQYF. The chain carries TRBV30 and TRBJ2-3; no firm D call. Per germline, CDR1 GTSNPN and CDR2 SVGIG (reference sequence). Trimming shortened V by 0 bases and J by 0 bases, and 10 bases separated the two germline ends. The CDR3 spans 15 residues. Full variable domain (rest looked up from reference TRBV30 and TRBJ2-3): SQTIHQWPATLVQPVGSPLSLECTVEGTSNPNLYWYRQAAGRGLQLLFYSVGIGQISSEVPQNLSASRPQDRQFILSSKKLLLSDSGFYLCAWSVASPSTDTQYFGPGTRLTVL.

The rearrangement joins TRBV3-1 (or the pseudogene TRBV3-2) to TRBJ1-4; a possible D gene is TRBD1 (6 bases). The V and J ends lost 1 base and 15 bases respectively, with 15 bases between them. Germline V gene data show CDR1 as LGHDT and CDR2 as YNNKEL (reference sequence). The CDR3 runs to 13 residues. The CDR3 bases are TGTGCCAGCAGCCAAGGCGAACAGGGTGGGGTGTTTTTT. Its translation: CASSQGEQGGVFF.

This chain joins TRBV5-6 and TRBJ1-1; tentatively, D is TRBD1 (5 bases). V dropped 4 bases and J dropped 5 bases, with 21 bases sitting between them. The CDR3 length is 16 residues. In germline, CDR1 is SGHDT, CDR2 YYEEEE. The CDR3 spells CASSPPGPGVETEAFF. For the CDR3, the DNA is TGTGCCAGCAGCCCCCCGGGACCGGGGGTTGAGACTGAAGCTTTCTTT.

The rearrangement links TRBV6-2 or TRBV6-3 to TRBJ2-2, with 9 bases that match TRBD1. CDR1 and CDR2 (germline): MNHEY, SVGEGT. V lost 4 bases and J lost 3; bases outside the gene matches: 9. The CDR3 runs 17 residues. DNA for the CDR3: TGTGCCAGCAGTTTTCGGGACAGGGTTAGGTACACCGGGGAGCTGTTTTTT. It specifies CASSFRDRVRYTGELFF.

This clone was observed a single time. This rearrangement joins TRBV7-2 to TRBJ2-7; 8 positions agree with TRBD2. Germline CDR1 reads SGHTA; CDR2 reads FQGNSA. The CDR3 is 13 residues long. Trimming cost V 2 bases and J 3 bases; bases outside gene matches: 0. For the CDR3, the DNA is TGTGCCAGCAGCTTACGGGGGGGCTACGAGCAGTACTTC. Encoded protein: CASSLRGGYEQYF.

V and J are TRBV3-1 (or the pseudogene TRBV3-2) and TRBJ2-3, with 10 bases fitting TRBD1. With 5 bases clipped from V and 5 bases from J, the junction kept 10 bases outside the gene matches. The CDR3 runs to 16 residues. The germline CDR1 and CDR2 sequences are LGHDT and YNNKEL (reference sequence). CDR3 loop: CASSEPGQGSGDTQYF. The CDR3 DNA is TGTGCCAGCAGCGAACCGGGACAGGGGTCGGGAGATACGCAGTATTTT.

V usage is TRBV21-1 and J usage is TRBJ2-7; TRBD2 was called by the table and not checked on the DNA. TRBV21-1 is given as a pseudogene. This CDR3 has 20 residues. The CDR3 region has the DNA TGTGCCAGCAGCAAATCAGTGCCCCTTACTAGCGGGGGGGCCTGGACCGAGCAGTACTTC. Encoded protein: CASSKSVPLTSGGAWTEQYF.

The rearrangement links TRBV15 to TRBJ1-1; D ambiguous. This CDR3 contains 16 residues. The V and J ends lost 0 bases and 1 base respectively, with 12 bases between them. Germline V lookup: CDR1 LNHNV, CDR2 YYDKDF (reference sequence). CDR3 amino acids: CATSRDFGWANTEAFF. The CDR3 nucleotides read TGTGCCACCAGCAGAGATTTTGGATGGGCGAACACTGAAGCTTTCTTT.

This chain joins TRBV7-3 and TRBJ2-6; possibly TRBD2 for D (6 bases). This CDR3 comprises 18 residues. Germline CDR1 is SGHTA and CDR2 is FQGTGA. V gave up 0 bases and J gave up 0 bases, with 12 bases separating them. This CDR3 is CASSLTPPGGSGANVLTF. The CDR3 coding sequence is TGTGCCAGCAGCTTAACGCCGCCCGGGGGCTCTGGGGCCAACGTCCTGACTTTC.

As concerns this clone: A junction end diverges from the germline sequence, so it may reflect a read error. The chain joins TRBV5-8 to TRBJ1-5; D unclear. CDR3 length: 15 amino acids. The V gene's germline CDR1 is SGHTS and CDR2 YDEGEE. The CDR3 here is CASSLGQTSDQPQHF. The CDR3 coding sequence is TGTGCCAGCAGCTTGGGCCAGACTAGCGATCAGCCCCAGCATTTT.

The rearrangement links TRBV19 to TRBJ1-5; D is ambiguous. Germline CDR1 is LNHDA and CDR2 is SQIVND (reference sequence). The CDR3 extends over 15 amino acids. V was shortened by 7 bases and J by 7 bases, with 20 bases between the two germline ends. CDR3 sequence reads: CASTSKGGPQQPQHF. The CDR3 region has the DNA TGTGCCAGTACCTCCAAGGGAGGGCCCCAACAGCCCCAGCATTTT.